The clone carrying this T cell receptor beta chain showed up just a few times. This specimen belongs to a study of cytomegalovirus exposure and HLA in healthy donors. The CDR3 runs to 13 residues. With 1 base clipped from V and 9 bases from J, the junction kept 3 bases outside the gene matches. Per germline, CDR1 LNHDA and CDR2 SQIVND (reference sequence). Primers for the PCR totalled 60 Vbeta and 13 Jbeta. Assay: immunoSEQ multiplex PCR; the TCRdb copy retains only in-frame clones and omits some. The profile shows 65,000 to 85,000 clones, around 9.1% of them singletons. The sample comprised PBMCs. The clonotype comes from a man aged 55 to 69 in good health and CMV-seropositive. J is TRBJ2-1 and V is TRBV19; 7 nucleotides align to TRBD2. The CDR3 DNA is TGTGCCAGTAGTATAGTTTGGGAGGGTGAGCAGTTCTTC. This gives the protein CASSIVWEGEQFF.